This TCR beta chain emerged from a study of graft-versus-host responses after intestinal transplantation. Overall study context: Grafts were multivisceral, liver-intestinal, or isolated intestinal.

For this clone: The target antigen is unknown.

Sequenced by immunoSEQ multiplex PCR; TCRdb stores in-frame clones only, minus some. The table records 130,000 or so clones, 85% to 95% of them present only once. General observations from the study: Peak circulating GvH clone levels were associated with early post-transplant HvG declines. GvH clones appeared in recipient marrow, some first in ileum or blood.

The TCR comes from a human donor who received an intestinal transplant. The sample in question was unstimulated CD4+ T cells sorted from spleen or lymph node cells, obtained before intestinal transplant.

CDR3 DNA sequence: TGCAGCGCAGCAGGGATAGCCACCAACACCGGGGAGCTGTTTTTT. It translates to CSAAGIATNTGELFF. The genes are TRBV29-1 and TRBJ2-2, with D perhaps TRBD1 (5 bases). CDR1 SQVTM and CDR2 ANQGSEA come from the germline V gene. This CDR3 is 15 amino acids long. Trimming took off 7 bases at V and 2 bases at J, with 17 bases between the two ends.